This T cell receptor beta chain derives from a study of control samples from healthy donors and cancer patients. Germline loops: CDR1 LNHDA, CDR2 SQIVND (reference sequence). The CDR3 sequence is 16 residues long. V was clipped by 6 bases and J by 2 bases; unmatched bases: 11. This clone was seen just once. This table comes from immunoSEQ multiplex PCR, and its TCRdb copy is limited to in-frame clones, with some not included. This table has about 70,000 clones, over 75% appearing once. This clonotype was sampled from a man aged 50 to 59 in good health. What was sequenced was blood. The chain carries TRBV19 and TRBJ2-3, with TRBD2 matching 7 bases. The CDR3 bases are TGTGCCAGTAGCATTACTAGCGCCTGGTCCACAGATACGCAGTATTTT. It yields the protein CASSITSAWSTDTQYF.